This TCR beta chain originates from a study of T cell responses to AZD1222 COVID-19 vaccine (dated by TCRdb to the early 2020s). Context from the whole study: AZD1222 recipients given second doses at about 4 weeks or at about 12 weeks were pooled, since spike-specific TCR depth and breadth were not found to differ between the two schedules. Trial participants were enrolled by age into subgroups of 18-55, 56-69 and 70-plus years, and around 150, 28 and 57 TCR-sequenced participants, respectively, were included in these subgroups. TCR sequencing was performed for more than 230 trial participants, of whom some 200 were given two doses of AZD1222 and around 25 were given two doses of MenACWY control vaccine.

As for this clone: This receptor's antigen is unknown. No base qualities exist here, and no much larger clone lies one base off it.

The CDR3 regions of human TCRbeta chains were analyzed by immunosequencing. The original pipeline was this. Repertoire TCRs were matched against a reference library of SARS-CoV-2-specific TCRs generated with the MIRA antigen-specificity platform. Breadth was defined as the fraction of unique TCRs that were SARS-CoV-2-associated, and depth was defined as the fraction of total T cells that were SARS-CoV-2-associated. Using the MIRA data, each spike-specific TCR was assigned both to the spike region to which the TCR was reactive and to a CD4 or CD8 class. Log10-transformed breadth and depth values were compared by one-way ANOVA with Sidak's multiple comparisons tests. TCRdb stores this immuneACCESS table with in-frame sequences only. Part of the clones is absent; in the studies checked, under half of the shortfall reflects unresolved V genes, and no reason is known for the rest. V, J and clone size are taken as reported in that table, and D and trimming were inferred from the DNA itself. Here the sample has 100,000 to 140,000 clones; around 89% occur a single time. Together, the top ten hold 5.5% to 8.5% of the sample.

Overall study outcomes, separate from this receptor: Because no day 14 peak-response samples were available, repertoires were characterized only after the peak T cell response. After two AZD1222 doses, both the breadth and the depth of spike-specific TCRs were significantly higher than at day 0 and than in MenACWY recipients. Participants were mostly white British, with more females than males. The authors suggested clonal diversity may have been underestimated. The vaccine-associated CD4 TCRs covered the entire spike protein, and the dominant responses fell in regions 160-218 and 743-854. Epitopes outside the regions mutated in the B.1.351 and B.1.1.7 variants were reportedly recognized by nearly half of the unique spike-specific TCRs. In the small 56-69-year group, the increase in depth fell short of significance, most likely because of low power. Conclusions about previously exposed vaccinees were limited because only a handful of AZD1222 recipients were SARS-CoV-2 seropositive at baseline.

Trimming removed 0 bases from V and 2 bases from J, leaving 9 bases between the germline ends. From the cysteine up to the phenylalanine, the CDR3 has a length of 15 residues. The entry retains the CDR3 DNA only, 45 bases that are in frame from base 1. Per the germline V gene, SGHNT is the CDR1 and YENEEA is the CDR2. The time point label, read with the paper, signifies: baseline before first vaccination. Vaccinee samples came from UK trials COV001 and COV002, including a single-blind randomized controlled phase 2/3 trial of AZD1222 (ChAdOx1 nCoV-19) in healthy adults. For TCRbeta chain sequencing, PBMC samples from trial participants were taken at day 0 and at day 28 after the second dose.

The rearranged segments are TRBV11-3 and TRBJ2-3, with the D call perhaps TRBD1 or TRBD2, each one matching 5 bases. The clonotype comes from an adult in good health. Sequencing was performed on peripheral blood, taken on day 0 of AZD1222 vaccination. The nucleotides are TGTGCCAGCAGCTTAGACCCGGGGCCCACAGATACGCAGTATTTT. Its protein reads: CASSLDPGPTDTQYF.